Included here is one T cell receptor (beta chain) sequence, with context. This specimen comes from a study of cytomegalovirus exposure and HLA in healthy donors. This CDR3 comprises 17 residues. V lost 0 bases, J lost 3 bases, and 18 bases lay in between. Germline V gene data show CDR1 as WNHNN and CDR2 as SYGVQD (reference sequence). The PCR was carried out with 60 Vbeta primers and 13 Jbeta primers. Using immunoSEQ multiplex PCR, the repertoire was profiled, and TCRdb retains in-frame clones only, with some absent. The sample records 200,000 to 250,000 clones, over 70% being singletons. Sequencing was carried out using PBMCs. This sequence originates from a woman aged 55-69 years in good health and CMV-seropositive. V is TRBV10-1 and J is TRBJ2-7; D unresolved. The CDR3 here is CASSESGPRGADYEQYF. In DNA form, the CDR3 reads TGCGCCAGCAGTGAGTCAGGCCCTCGCGGCGCCGACTACGAGCAGTACTTC.